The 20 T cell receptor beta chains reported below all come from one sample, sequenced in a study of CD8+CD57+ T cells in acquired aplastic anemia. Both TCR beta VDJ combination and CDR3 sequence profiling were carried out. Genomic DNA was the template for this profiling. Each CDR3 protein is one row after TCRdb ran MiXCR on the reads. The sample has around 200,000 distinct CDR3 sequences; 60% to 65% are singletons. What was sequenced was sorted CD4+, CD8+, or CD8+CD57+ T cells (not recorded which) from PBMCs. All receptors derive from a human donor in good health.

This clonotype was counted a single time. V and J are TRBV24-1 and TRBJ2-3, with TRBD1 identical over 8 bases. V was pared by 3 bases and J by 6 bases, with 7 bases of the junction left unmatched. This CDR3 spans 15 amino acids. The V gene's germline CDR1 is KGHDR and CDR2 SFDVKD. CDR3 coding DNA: TGTGCCACCAGTGATCCCTGGACAGGGCCGGATACGCAGTATTTT. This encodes CATSDPWTGPDTQYF.

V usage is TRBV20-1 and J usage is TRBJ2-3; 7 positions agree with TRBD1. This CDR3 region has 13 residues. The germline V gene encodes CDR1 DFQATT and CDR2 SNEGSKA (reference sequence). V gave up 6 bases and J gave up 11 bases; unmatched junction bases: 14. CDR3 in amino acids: CSAQGEGANEQYF. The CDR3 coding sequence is TGCAGTGCCCAGGGGGAAGGCGCAAATGAGCAGTATTTT.

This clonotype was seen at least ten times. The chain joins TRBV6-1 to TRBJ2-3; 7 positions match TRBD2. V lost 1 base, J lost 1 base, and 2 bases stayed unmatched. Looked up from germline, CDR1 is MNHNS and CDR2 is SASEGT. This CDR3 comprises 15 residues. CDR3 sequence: CASSEERGGTDTQYF. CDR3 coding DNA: TGTGCCAGCAGTGAAGAGCGGGGAGGCACAGATACGCAGTATTTT.

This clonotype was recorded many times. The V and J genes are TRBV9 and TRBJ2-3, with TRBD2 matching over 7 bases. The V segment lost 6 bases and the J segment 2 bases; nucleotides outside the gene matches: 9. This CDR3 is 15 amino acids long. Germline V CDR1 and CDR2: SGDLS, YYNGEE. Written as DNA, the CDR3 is TGTGCCAGCACCCCCCTAGCGGACATCACAGATACGCAGTATTTT. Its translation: CASTPLADITDTQYF.

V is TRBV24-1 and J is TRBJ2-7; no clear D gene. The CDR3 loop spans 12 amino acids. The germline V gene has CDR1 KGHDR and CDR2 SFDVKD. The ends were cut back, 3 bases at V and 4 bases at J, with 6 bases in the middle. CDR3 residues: CATSDGPYEQYF. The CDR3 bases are TGTGCCACCAGTGATGGACCGTACGAGCAGTACTTC.

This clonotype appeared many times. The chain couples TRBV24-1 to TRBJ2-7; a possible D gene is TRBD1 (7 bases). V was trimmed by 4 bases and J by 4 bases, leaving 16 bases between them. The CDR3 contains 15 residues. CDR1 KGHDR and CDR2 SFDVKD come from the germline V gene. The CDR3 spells CATSDRRGAFYEQYF. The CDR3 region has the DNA TGTGCCACCAGTGACCGCAGGGGGGCGTTTTACGAGCAGTACTTC.

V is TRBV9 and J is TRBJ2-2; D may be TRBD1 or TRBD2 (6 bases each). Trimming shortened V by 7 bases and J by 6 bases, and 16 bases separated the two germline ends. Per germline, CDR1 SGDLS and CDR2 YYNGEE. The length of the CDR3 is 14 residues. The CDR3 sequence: CASDGGRWPGELFF. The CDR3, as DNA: TGTGCCAGCGACGGGGGCAGGTGGCCCGGGGAGCTGTTTTTT.

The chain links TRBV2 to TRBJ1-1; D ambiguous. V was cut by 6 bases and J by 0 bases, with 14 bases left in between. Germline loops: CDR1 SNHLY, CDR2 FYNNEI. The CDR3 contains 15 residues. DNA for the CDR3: TGTGCCAGCAGAGCCGAAGAGGGAGTGAACACTGAAGCTTTCTTT. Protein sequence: CASRAEEGVNTEAFF.

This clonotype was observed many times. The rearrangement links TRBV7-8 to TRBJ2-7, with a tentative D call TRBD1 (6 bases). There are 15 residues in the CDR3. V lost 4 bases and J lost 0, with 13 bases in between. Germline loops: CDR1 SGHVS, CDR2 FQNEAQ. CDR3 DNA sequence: TGTGCCAGCAGCTCGGAAATGGACAGCTCCTACGAGCAGTACTTC. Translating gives CASSSEMDSSYEQYF.

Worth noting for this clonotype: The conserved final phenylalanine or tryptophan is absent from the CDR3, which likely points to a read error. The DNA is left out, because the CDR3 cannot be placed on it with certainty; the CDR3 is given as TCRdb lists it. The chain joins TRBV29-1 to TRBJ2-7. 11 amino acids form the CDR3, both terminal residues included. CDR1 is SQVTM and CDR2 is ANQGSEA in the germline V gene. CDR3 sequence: CSVETQYEQYS.

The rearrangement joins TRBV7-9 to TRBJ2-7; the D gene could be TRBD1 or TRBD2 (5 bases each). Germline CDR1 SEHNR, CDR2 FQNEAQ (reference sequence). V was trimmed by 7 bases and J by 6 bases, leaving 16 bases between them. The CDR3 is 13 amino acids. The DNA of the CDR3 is TGTGCCAGCATTCTGAGCGGAACAGGCGAGCAGTACTTC. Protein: CASILSGTGEQYF.

The CDR3 loop reads CASSLEAGNSSYEQYF. DNA for the CDR3: TGTGCCAGCAGCTTAGAGGCAGGAAACTCCTCCTACGAGCAGTACTTC. The chain carries TRBV7-9 and TRBJ2-7, with D unresolved. V was shortened by 1 base and J by 0 bases, with 13 bases between the two germline ends. CDR1 and CDR2 (germline): SEHNR, FQNEAQ (reference sequence). The CDR3 is 16 residues long.

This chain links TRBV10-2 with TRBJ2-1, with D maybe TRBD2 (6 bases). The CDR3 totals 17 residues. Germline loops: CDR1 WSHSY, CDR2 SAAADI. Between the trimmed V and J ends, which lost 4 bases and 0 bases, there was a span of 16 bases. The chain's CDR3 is CASSGGGGPSSYNEQFF. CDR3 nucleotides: TGCGCCAGCAGTGGCGGAGGAGGGCCGAGCTCCTACAATGAGCAGTTCTTC.

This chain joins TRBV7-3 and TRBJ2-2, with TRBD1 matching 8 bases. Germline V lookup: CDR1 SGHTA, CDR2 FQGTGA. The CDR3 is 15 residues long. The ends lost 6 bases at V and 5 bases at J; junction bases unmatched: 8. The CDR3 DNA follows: TGTGCCAGCAGGTTGGGACAGGCATCGACCGGGGAGCTGTTTTTT. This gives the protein CASRLGQASTGELFF.

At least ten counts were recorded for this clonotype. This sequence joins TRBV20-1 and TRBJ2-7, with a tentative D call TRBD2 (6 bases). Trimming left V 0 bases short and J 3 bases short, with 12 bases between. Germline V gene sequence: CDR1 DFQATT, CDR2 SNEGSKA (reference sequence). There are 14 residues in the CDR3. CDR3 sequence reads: CSAREVLRDYEQYF. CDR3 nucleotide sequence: TGCAGTGCTAGAGAGGTCTTGCGGGACTACGAGCAGTACTTC.

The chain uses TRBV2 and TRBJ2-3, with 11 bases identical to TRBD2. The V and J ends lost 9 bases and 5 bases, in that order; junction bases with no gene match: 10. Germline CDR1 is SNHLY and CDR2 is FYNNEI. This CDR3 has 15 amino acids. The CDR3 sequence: CAREQLAGDGDTQYF. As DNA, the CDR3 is TGTGCCAGAGAACAACTAGCGGGGGATGGAGATACGCAGTATTTT.

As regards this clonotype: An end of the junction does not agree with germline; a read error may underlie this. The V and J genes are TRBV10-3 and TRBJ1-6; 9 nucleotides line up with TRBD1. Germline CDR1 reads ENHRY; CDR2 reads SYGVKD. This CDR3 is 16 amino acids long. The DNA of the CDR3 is TGTGCCAGCAGTTACTTACCGGGACAGGGCAATTCACCCCTCCACTTT. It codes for CASSYLPGQGNSPLHF.

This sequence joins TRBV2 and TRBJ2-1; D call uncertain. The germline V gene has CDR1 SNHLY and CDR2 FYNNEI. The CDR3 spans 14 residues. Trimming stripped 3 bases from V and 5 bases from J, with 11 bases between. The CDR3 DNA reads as TGTGCCAGCAGTGATATGCGGCACAACAATGAGCAGTTCTTC. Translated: CASSDMRHNNEQFF.

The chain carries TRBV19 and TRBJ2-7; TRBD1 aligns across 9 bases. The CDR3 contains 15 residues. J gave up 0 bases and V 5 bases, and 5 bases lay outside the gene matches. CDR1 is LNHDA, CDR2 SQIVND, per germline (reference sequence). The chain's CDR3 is CASSPGQGPSYEQYF. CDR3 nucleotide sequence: TGTGCCAGTAGTCCGGGACAGGGACCCTCCTACGAGCAGTACTTC.

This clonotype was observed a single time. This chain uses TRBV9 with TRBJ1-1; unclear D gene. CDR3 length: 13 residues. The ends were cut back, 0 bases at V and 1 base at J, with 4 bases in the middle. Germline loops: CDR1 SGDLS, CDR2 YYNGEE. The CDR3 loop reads CASSVEQNTEAFF. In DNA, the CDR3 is TGTGCCAGCAGCGTAGAACAGAACACTGAAGCTTTCTTT.